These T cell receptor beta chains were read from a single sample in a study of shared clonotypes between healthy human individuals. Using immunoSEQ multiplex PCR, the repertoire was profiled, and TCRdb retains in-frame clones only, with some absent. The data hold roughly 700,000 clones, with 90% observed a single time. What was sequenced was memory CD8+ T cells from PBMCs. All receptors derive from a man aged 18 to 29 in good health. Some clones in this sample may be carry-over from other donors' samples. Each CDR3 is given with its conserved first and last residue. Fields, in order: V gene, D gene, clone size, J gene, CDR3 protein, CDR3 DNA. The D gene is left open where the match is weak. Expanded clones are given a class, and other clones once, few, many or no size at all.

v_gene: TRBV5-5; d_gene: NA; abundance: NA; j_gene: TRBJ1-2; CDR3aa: CASSPESLKGIYGYTF; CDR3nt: TGTGCCAGCAGCCCCGAGTCCCTCAAGGGGATCTATGGCTACACCTTC
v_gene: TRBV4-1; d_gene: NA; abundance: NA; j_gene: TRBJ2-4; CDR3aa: CASSQEVPAGYPLAKNIQYF; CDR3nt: TGCGCCAGCAGCCAAGAAGTACCAGCCGGATACCCTCTAGCCAAAAACATTCAGTACTTC
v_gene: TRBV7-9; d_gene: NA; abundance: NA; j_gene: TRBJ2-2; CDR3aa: CASSLSGFKLFF; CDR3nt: TGTGCCAGCAGCTTATCGGGGTTTAAGCTGTTTTTT
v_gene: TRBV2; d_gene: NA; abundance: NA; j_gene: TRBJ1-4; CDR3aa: CASSEGGRVATNEKLFF; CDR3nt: TGTGCCAGCAGTGAAGGGGGCAGGGTTGCAACTAATGAAAAACTGTTTTTT
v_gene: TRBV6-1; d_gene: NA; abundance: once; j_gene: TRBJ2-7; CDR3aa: CATSWLAAYEQYF; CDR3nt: TGTGCCACCTCGTGGCTAGCCGCGTACGAGCAGTACTTC
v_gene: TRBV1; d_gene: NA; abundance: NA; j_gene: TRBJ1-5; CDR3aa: CTSSQASGESNQPQHF; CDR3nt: TGCACCAGCAGCCAAGCATCAGGGGAAAGCAATCAGCCCCAGCATTTT
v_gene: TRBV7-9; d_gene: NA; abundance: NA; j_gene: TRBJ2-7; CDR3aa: CASRPVYEQYF; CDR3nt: TGTGCCAGCAGACCTGTCTACGAGCAGTACTTC
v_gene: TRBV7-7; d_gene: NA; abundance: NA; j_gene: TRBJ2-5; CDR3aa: CASSSAIEETQYF; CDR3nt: TGTGCCAGCAGCTCGGCCATAGAAGAGACCCAGTACTTC
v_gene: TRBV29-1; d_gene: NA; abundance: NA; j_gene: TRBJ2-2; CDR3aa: CSASSGNTGELFF; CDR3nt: TGCAGCGCCAGTTCAGGGAACACCGGGGAGCTGTTTTTT
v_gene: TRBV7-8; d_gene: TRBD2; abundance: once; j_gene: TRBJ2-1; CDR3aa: CASSLDRPSGYNEQFF; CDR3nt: TGTGCCAGCAGCTTAGACAGGCCTAGCGGCTACAATGAGCAGTTCTTC
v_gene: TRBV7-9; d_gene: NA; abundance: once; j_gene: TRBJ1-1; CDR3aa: CASSLVQENTEAFF; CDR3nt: TGTGCCAGCAGCTTAGTCCAGGAGAACACTGAAGCTTTCTTT
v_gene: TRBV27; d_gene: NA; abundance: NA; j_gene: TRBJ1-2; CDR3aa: CASRPDGPSTLYGYTF; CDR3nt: TGTGCCAGCAGACCGGACGGACCCTCTACCCTTTATGGCTACACCTTC
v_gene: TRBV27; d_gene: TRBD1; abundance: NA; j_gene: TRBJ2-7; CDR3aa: CASGTGAYEQYF; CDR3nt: TGTGCCAGCGGGACAGGGGCTTACGAGCAGTACTTC
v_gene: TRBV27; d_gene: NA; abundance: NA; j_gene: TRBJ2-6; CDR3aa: CASSSGGANVLTF; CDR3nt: TGTGCCAGCAGTTCGGGTGGGGCCAACGTCCTGACTTTC
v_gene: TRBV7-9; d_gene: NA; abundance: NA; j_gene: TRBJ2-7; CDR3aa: CASSAAPSVEQYF; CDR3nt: TGTGCCAGCAGCGCAGCCCCTTCGGTCGAGCAGTACTTC
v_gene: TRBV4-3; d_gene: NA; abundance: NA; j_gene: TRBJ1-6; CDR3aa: CASSQRDLTSPLHF; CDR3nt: TGCGCCAGCAGCCAGAGGGACCTTACTTCACCCCTCCACTTT
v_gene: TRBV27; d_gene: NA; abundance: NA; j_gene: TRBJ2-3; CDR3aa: CASRSSTDTQYF; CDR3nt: TGTGCCAGCAGGTCAAGCACAGATACGCAGTATTTT
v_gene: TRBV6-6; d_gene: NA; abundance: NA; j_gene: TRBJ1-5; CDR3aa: CASSRPGINQPQHF; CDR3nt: TGTGCCAGCAGCCGTCCAGGGATTAATCAGCCCCAGCATTTT
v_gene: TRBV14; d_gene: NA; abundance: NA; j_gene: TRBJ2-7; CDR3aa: CASSQDPDYHYEQYF; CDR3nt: TGTGCCAGCAGCCAAGATCCGGACTACCACTACGAGCAGTACTTC
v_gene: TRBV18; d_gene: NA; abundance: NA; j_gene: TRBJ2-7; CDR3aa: CASSSGRGRDYEQYF; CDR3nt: TGTGCCAGCTCCTCTGGACGGGGCAGGGACTACGAGCAGTACTTC
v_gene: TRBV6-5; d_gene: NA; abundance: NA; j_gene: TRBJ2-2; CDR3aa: CASSLGGGASGELFF; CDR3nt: TGTGCCAGCAGTCTCGGAGGGGGCGCTAGCGGGGAGCTGTTTTTT
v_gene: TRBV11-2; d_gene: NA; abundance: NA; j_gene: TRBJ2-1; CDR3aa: CASSRPQGTHEQFF; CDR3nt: TGTGCCAGCAGCCGACCCCAGGGTACGCATGAGCAGTTCTTC
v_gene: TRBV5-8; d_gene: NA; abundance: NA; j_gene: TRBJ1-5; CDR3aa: CASRPWPQHF; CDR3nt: TGTGCCAGCAGACCGTGGCCCCAGCATTTT
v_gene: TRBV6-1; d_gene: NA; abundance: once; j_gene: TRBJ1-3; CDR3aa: CASSELGSGNTIYF; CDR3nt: TGTGCCAGCAGTGAATTAGGCTCTGGAAACACCATATATTTT